These 10 T cell receptor beta chains were sequenced from one sample in a study of T cell responses to AZD1222 COVID-19 vaccine. Sequencing was performed with immunoSEQ multiplex PCR; in TCRdb, only in-frame clones are kept and a portion is missing. The table shows 100,000 to 150,000 clones, with about nine tenths occurring only once. This specimen was peripheral blood, taken on day 0 of AZD1222 vaccination. Receptor source: an adult in good health.

This clone was seen once. The gene calls are TRBV30 and TRBJ2-2; 7 nucleotides align to TRBD1. This CDR3 spans 11 amino acids. Germline CDR1 reads GTSNPN; CDR2 reads SVGIG (reference sequence). J was trimmed by 9 bases and V by 6 bases; bases with no gene match: 4. In DNA form, the CDR3 reads TGTGCCTGTGCGACAGGGAGGGAGCTGTTTTTT. Residues: CACATGRELFF.

The V gene is TRBV7-2, the J gene TRBJ2-7; 9 nucleotides agree with TRBD1. The V segment lost 5 bases and the J segment 5 bases; nucleotides outside the gene matches: 4. The CDR3 extends over 13 amino acids. Germline CDR1 and CDR2: SGHTA and FQGNSA. CDR3 nucleotide sequence: TGTGCCAGCAGCCTACAGGGGGCGGACGAGCAGTACTTC. It codes for CASSLQGADEQYF.

The chain joins TRBV6-1 to TRBJ1-6, with D possibly being TRBD1 (5 bases). CDR1 and CDR2 from the germline V gene are MNHNS and SASEGT. The V and J ends lost 3 bases and 5 bases respectively, with 14 bases between them. The CDR3 sequence is 16 residues long. This chain's CDR3 is CASSDRDGRNNSPLHF. The CDR3 DNA follows: TGTGCCAGCAGTGACCGGGACGGGAGGAATAATTCACCCCTCCACTTT.

This chain links TRBV28 with TRBJ1-2; the D is unclear. Per germline, CDR1 MDHEN and CDR2 SYDVKM. CDR3 length: 15 amino acids. Trimming took 4 bases from V and 4 from J, leaving 16 bases between them. The CDR3 here is CASSSAPATSYGYTF. The CDR3 DNA reads as TGTGCCAGCAGTTCAGCCCCGGCCACCTCCTATGGCTACACCTTC.

The gene calls are TRBV12-3 or TRBV12-4 and TRBJ2-3, with no clear D. This CDR3 contains 12 residues. V lost 3 bases to trimming and J lost 5 bases, with 6 bases between them. The CDR3 here is CASSFFLDTQYF. The CDR3 DNA is TGTGCCAGCAGTTTTTTTCTAGATACGCAGTATTTT.

The V gene is TRBV18, the J gene TRBJ2-5, with 9 bases that match TRBD1. Germline values: CDR1 KGHSH, CDR2 LQKENI. With V trimmed by 5 bases and J by 4 bases, 11 bases remained unmatched. CDR3 length: 16 amino acids. The CDR3 loop is CASSNLQGAVGETQYF. For the CDR3, the DNA is TGTGCCAGCTCAAATCTACAGGGGGCGGTTGGAGAGACCCAGTACTTC.

V gene TRBV4-1 combines with J gene TRBJ2-5; D remains ambiguous. Trimming removed 0 bases at V and 3 bases at J, with 11 bases between. The CDR3 totals 15 residues. Germline CDR1 and CDR2: MGHRA and YSYEKL. This CDR3 reads CASSQDPMPKETQYF. The CDR3, as DNA: TGCGCCAGCAGCCAAGATCCGATGCCCAAAGAGACCCAGTACTTC.

This clone has just one count. The J gene is TRBJ1-5, the V gene TRBV6-5; 11 nucleotides line up with TRBD1. V lost 10 bases to trimming and J lost 2 bases; unmatched junction nucleotides: 7. Germline V lookup: CDR1 MNHEY, CDR2 SVGAGI. The length of the CDR3 is 15 residues. For the CDR3, the DNA is TGTGCCACCCGGGACAGGGGGGGCGGCAATCAGCCCCAGCATTTT. Translation: CATRDRGGGNQPQHF.

The gene calls are TRBV11-3 and TRBJ2-1; the D gene is possibly TRBD2 (6 bases). V lost 3 bases and J lost 4, with 10 bases in between. CDR1 and CDR2 from the germline V gene are SGHNT and YENEEA. This CDR3 has 14 amino acids. Here the CDR3 reads CASSLPGSYNEQFF. CDR3 DNA sequence: TGTGCCAGCAGCTTGCCCGGGAGTTACAATGAGCAGTTCTTC. Variable domain in full (rest from reference TRBV11-3 and TRBJ2-1): EAGVVQSPRYKIIEKKQPVAFWCNPISGHNTLYWYLQNLGQGPELLIRYENEEAVDDSQLPKDRFSAERLKGVDSTLKIQPAELGDSAVYLCASSLPGSYNEQFFGPGTRLTVL.

As concerns this clone: Other DNA sequences within the sample encode an identical CDR3. V gene TRBV12-3 or TRBV12-4 combines with J gene TRBJ1-2; D is perhaps TRBD1 (5 bases). V gave up 4 bases and J gave up 3 bases, with 9 bases separating them. This CDR3 is built from 13 residues. The CDR3 DNA follows: TGTGCCAGCAGTTCCCAGGGATACTATGGCTACACCTTC. It encodes CASSSQGYYGYTF.